The source of this TCR beta chain is a study of blood T cells in healthy people across ages. Details on this clonotype: Its antigen is unidentified.

Peripheral blood samples of about 10 milliliters were drawn from each donor. For the second PCR, which ran for roughly 6 to 12 cycles, a sample-barcoded 5' primer and a J-beta primer mix were used. Each CDR3 protein is one row after TCRdb ran MiXCR on the 5' RACE reads. The sample lists roughly 2 million distinct CDR3 sequences, around 48% occurring once. Regarding the study as a whole: Any changes in expanded clonotypes were possibly confounded, as donor CMV status remained unknown. Per million T cells, TCR beta diversity dropped roughly linearly as age increased. Total diversity from one million sequenced T cells was likely underestimated.

Germline CDR1 is MGHRA and CDR2 is YSYEKL. V was pared by 3 bases and J by 5 bases, with 6 bases of the junction left unmatched. This CDR3 region has 14 residues. This chain connects TRBV4-1 to TRBJ2-7; 8 bases are a match to TRBD1. The sample taken for sequencing was blood. The sequence was obtained from a woman aged 40 to 49 in good health. Here the CDR3 reads CASSQPDRANEQYF. CDR3 nucleotide sequence: TGCGCCAGCAGCCAGCCGGACAGGGCCAACGAGCAGTACTTC.